The clone carrying this T cell receptor (beta chain) was recorded a few times. The data derive from a study of T cell responses to AZD1222 COVID-19 vaccine. Clones were read by immunoSEQ multiplex PCR, and TCRdb kept only the in-frame ones, dropping some. The top ten hold approximately 16% of the sample, which has 120,000 or so clones, about 86% seen once. The material sequenced was peripheral blood, taken 28 days after the second AZD1222 dose. The clonotype was recovered from an adult who received the AZD1222 COVID-19 vaccine.

The CDR3 DNA sequence: TGTGCCAGCACCAGGGGCTCGGAGATTGAAGCTTTCTTT. This sequence encodes CASTRGSEIEAFF. The V gene is TRBV6-5, the J gene TRBJ1-1, with D perhaps TRBD1 (6 bases). CDR1 is MNHEY, CDR2 SVGAGI, per germline. This CDR3 has 13 amino acids. V lost 7 bases to trimming and J lost 7 bases, with 16 bases between them.